The T cell receptor beta chain under discussion was sequenced for a study of pediatric ulcerative colitis. The count of this clone is one. Antigen: not known. Samples were sequenced at Survey level, maximum 500,000 reads. The method was immunoSEQ multiplex PCR; TCRdb's version includes in-frame clones alone and lacks a portion of them. In the table there are tens of thousands of clones, around 78% of which are singletons. Study observations and caveats: Blood-rectal clonal overlap within each person was significantly higher in ulcerative colitis patients than controls.

During colonoscopy, one to two rectal pinch biopsies were collected. The germline V gene has CDR1 KGHSH and CDR2 LQKENI. J was trimmed by 11 bases and V by 3 bases; bases with no gene match: 3. This CDR3 comprises 12 residues. The sequence came from a boy aged 5 to 17 with moderate ulcerative colitis. The sample consisted of gut tissue. This chain joins TRBV18 and TRBJ1-4; 7 bases are a match to TRBD1. The CDR3 reads CASSPDRVKLFF. Here the CDR3 DNA reads TGTGCCAGCTCACCCGACAGGGTGAAACTGTTTTTT.